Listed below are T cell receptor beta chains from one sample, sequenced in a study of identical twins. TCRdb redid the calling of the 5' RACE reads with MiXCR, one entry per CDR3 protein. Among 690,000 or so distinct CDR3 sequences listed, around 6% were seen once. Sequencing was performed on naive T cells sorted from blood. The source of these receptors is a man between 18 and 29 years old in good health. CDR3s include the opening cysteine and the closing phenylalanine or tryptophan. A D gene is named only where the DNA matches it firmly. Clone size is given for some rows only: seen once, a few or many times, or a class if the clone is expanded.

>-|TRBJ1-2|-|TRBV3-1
TGTGCCAGCAGCCACTCAGGAGCTAACTATGGCTACACCTTC
CASSHSGANYGYTF
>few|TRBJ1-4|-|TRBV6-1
TGTGCCAGCAGAAGAGGGCATCCTGAAAAACTGTTTTTT
CASRRGHPEKLFF
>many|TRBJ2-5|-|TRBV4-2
TGTGCCAGCAGCCTGCGGGCCAACCTTAACCAAGAGACCCAGTACTTC
CASSLRANLNQETQYF
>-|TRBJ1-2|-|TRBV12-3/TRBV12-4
TGTGCCAGCAGTTTGGGGGCGGGAGGCTACACCTTC
CASSLGAGGYTF
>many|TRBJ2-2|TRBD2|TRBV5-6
TGTGCCAGCAGCCCCGTAGGGAGCGGGAAAACCGGGGAGCTGTTTTTT
CASSPVGSGKTGELFF
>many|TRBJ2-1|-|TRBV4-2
TGTGCCAGCAGCCAAGTTTCAGGCTACAATGAGCAGTTCTTC
CASSQVSGYNEQFF
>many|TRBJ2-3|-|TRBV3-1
TGTGCCAGCAGCCAAGATTGGGTCGACTCGAGCCGCACAGATACGCAGTATTTT
CASSQDWVDSSRTDTQYF
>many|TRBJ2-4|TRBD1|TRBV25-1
TGTGCCAGCAGTGAATCTGACAGGGCTGACAAAAACATTCAGTACTTC
CASSESDRADKNIQYF
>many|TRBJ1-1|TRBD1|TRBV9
TGTGCCAGCAGCCCACCGGACAGGGAGTACACTGAAGCTTTCTTT
CASSPPDREYTEAFF
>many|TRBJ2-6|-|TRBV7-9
TGTGCCAGCAGCCGTCCAGGCTCTGGGGCCAACGTCCTGACTTTC
CASSRPGSGANVLTF
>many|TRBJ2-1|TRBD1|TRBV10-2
TGCGCCAGCAGTGGTAATTGGGACAGGAAAAACTATGAGCAGTTCTTC
CASSGNWDRKNYEQFF
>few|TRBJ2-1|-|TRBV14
TGTGCCAGCAGCCATTCGGCTGTACCCTACAATGAGCAGTTCTTC
CASSHSAVPYNEQFF
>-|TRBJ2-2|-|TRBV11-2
TGTGCCAGCAGCGGCAGGGGCTTGAGGGAGCTGTTTTTT
CASSGRGLRELFF
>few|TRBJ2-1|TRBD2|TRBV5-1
TGCGCCAGCAGCTGGGGGACTAGCGGGAGGCGTCTGGAGCAGTTCTTC
CASSWGTSGRRLEQFF
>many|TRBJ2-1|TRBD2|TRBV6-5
TGTGCCAGCAGTTACGTCGCGGGAGTAAATGAGCAGTTCTTC
CASSYVAGVNEQFF
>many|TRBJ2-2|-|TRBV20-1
TGCAGTGCCCGGCGGAAAGCCGGGGAGCTGTTTTTT
CSARRKAGELFF
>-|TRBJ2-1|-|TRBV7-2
TGTGCCAGCAGCTTAGAATCGGGGACGGGCAATGAGCAGTTCTTC
CASSLESGTGNEQFF
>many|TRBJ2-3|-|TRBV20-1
TGCAGTGCTACCGCCCCCACAGATACGCAGTATTTT
CSATAPTDTQYF
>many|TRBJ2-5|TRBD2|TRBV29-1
TGCAGCGCCCTCGGGACTAGCGGGAGGGAGAGAGAGACCCAGTACTTC
CSALGTSGRERETQYF
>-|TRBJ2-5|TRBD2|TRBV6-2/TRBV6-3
TGTGCCAGCAGCCGCCCGGGACTAGCGCAAGAGACCCAGTACTTC
CASSRPGLAQETQYF
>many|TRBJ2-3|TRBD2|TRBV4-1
TGCGCCAGCAGCCAAGTCAGGACTAGCGTAGATACGCAGTATTTT
CASSQVRTSVDTQYF
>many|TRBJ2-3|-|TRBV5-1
TGCGCCAGCAGCTCGAAGGCAGATACGCAGTATTTT
CASSSKADTQYF
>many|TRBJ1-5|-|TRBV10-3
TGTGCCATCAGTGAGGACGCAGGGGATAGCAATCAGCCCCAGCATTTT
CAISEDAGDSNQPQHF
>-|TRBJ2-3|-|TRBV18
TGTGCCAGCTCACCACCGAGGCACCTATACGTGAAGTATTTT
CASSPPRHLYVKYF
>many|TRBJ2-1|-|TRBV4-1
TGCGCCAGCAGCCAAGTGGGGGTAGCCTACAATGAGCAGTTCTTC
CASSQVGVAYNEQFF
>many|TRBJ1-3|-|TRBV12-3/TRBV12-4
TGTGCCAGCAGTTTGGCTAGAAGTGGAAACACCATATATTTT
CASSLARSGNTIYF
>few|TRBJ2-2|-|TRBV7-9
TGTGCCAGCAGCTCCTCAGGAATCAACACCGGGGAGCTGTTTTTT
CASSSSGINTGELFF
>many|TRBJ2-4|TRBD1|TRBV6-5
TGTGCCAGCAGTTACGAGGCAGGGGGCTTAAACATTCAGTACTTC
CASSYEAGGLNIQYF
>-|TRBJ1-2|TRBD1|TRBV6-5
TGTGCCAGCAGTTACGGGACAGGGAGCCCTGGCTACACCTTC
CASSYGTGSPGYTF
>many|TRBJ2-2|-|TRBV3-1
TGTGCCAGCAGCCAAGGGGCTTCGAACACCGGGGAGCTGTTTTTT
CASSQGASNTGELFF
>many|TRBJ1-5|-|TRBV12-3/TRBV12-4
TGTGCCAGCAGTAGGGGTATGGGCAATCAGCCCCAGCATTTT
CASSRGMGNQPQHF
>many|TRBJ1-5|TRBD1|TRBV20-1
TGCAGTGCTAGTACAGGGGCGGTCTATCAGCCCCAGCATTTT
CSASTGAVYQPQHF
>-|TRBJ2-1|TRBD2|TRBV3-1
TGTGCCAGCAGCCACCTTCTAGCGGGGAGCAATGAGCAGTTCTTC
CASSHLLAGSNEQFF
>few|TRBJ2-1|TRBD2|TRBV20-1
TGCAGTGCGCCGGCCGGACTAGTCGCCCATGAGCAGTTCTTC
CSAPAGLVAHEQFF
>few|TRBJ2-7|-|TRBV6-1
TGTGCCAGCACCTCACCAGGTCGGAGCTACGAGCAGTACTTC
CASTSPGRSYEQYF
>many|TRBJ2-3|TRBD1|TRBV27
TGTGCCAGCAGAAACCGGGACAGGGTAACAGATACGCAGTATTTT
CASRNRDRVTDTQYF
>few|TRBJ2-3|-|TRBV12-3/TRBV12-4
TGTGCCAGCACTCGTTTGGTAGGCGCAGATACGCAGTATTTT
CASTRLVGADTQYF
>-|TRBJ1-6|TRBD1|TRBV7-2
TGTGCCAGCAGCTTAGTCCCAGGGGGGATTAGTTCACCCCTCCACTTT
CASSLVPGGISSPLHF
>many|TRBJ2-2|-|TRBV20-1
TGCAGTGCTAGCCCCGGGAGATACACCGGGGAGCTGTTTTTT
CSASPGRYTGELFF
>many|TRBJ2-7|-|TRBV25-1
TGTGCCAGCAGTGAGGGGGAGCAGTACTTC
CASSEGEQYF
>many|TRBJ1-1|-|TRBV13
TGTGCCAGCAGCTTACCAGGGGCTAGGCCTGAAGCTTTCTTT
CASSLPGARPEAFF
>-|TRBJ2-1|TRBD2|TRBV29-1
TGCAGCGTTGTGGAAAGTCTAGCGGACAATGAGCAGTTCTTC
CSVVESLADNEQFF
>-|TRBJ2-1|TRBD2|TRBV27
TGTGCCAGCAGCTCAGCGGGACTAGCGGAGGAGGAGCAGTTCTTC
CASSSAGLAEEEQFF
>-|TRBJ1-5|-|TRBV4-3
TGCGCCAGCAGCCAAGAGAGAGGCTTTCAGCCCCAGCATTTT
CASSQERGFQPQHF
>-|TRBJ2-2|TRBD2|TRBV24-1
TGTGCCACCAGTGATCCCTTAGCGGGTAACACCGGGGAGCTGTTTTTT
CATSDPLAGNTGELFF
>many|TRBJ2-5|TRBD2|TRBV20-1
TGCAGTGCTGCACGACTAGCGGGACAAGAGACCCAGTACTTC
CSAARLAGQETQYF
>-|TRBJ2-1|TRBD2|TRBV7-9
TGTGCCAGCAGCGCCGGGTGGAGCGGGAGGGCCGGGAATGAGCAGTTCTTC
CASSAGWSGRAGNEQFF
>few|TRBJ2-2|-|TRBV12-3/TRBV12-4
TGTGCCAGCAGTTTCAGGGTCGCGAACACCGGGGAGCTGTTTTTT
CASSFRVANTGELFF
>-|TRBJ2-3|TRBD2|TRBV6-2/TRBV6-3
TGTGCCAGCAGTCGACCGACTAGCGGGATTAGCACAGATACGCAGTATTTT
CASSRPTSGISTDTQYF
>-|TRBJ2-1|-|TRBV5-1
TGCGCCAGCAGCTTAACGATAAGCTCCTACAATGAGCAGTTCTTC
CASSLTISSYNEQFF
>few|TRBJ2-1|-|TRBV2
TGTGCCAGCATTGATGTACAATGGGACTCCTACAATGAGCAGTTCTTC
CASIDVQWDSYNEQFF
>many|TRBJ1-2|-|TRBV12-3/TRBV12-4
TGTGCCAGCAGTTTAGCGCCGGGGACTGATACTAACTATGGCTACACCTTC
CASSLAPGTDTNYGYTF
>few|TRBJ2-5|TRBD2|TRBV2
TGTGCCAGCAGTGAAGGGCCCCTAGCGGGAGGAGAGACCCAGTACTTC
CASSEGPLAGGETQYF
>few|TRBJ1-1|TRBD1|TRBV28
TGTGCCAGCAGTACAGGGGGCTCTGAAGCTTTCTTT
CASSTGGSEAFF
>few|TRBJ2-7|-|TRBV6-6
TGTGCCAGCAGTTACATGGAGGGACAGTACTTC
CASSYMEGQYF
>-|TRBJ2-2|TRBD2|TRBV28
TGTGCCAGCTTAAATAGCGGGAGGGCCGGGACCGGGGAGCTGTTTTTT
CASLNSGRAGTGELFF
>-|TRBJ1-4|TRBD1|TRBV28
TGTGCCAGCACCAGAATTCGGGACAGCTTCAATGAAAAACTGTTTTTT
CASTRIRDSFNEKLFF
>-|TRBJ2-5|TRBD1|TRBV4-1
TGCGCCAGCAGCCAGATGCCGGGACAGAGGAAAGAGACCCAGTACTTC
CASSQMPGQRKETQYF
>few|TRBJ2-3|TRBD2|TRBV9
TGTGCCAGCAGCGTAGGCATAGCGGGCCACACAGATACGCAGTATTTT
CASSVGIAGHTDTQYF
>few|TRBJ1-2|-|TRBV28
TGTGCCAGCAGTTTCGAGCAGGGGACTGGCTACACCTTC
CASSFEQGTGYTF